The rows below give T cell receptor beta chains drawn from one sample of a study of PD-1 blockade in classical Hodgkin lymphoma. The repertoire was sequenced with immunoSEQ multiplex PCR; TCRdb's copy has only in-frame clones and lacks some. The sample comprises 20,000 or so clones, over 75% of which are singletons, and 17% rests with the top ten. The sequencing used peripheral blood mononuclear cells (PBMCs), collected before the second cycle of nivolumab. The receptors stem from a human donor with classical Hodgkin lymphoma. Both conserved end residues are part of each CDR3. A D gene is named only where the DNA matches it firmly. Some rows have no size entry. The others give once, few or many, or a class for an expanded clone.

CDR3nt: TGCAGTGCTTGGGAGAACACTGAAGCTTTCTTT
CDR3aa: CSAWENTEAFF
abundance: few
d_gene: -
v_gene: TRBV20-1
j_gene: TRBJ1-1

CDR3nt: TGTGCCAGCAGCCCAAGGGGAGGGGACACTGAAGCTTTCTTT
CDR3aa: CASSPRGGDTEAFF
abundance: -
d_gene: -
v_gene: TRBV7-9
j_gene: TRBJ1-1

CDR3nt: TGCGCCAGCAGCCAATTCGAATGGGGAGCCAAAAACATTCAGTACTTC
CDR3aa: CASSQFEWGAKNIQYF
abundance: once
d_gene: -
v_gene: TRBV4-3
j_gene: TRBJ2-4

CDR3nt: TGTGCCAGTAGTATAGGCTTCGGGGCCGGGGCCAACGTCCTGACTTTC
CDR3aa: CASSIGFGAGANVLTF
abundance: -
d_gene: -
v_gene: TRBV19
j_gene: TRBJ2-6

CDR3nt: TGTGCCAGCAGCCAAGACGGCTCTAGCACAGATACGCAGTATTTT
CDR3aa: CASSQDGSSTDTQYF
abundance: -
d_gene: -
v_gene: TRBV7-6
j_gene: TRBJ2-3

CDR3nt: TGTGCCAGCAGCCCAACAGGGATCTCCGGGGAGCTGTTTTTT
CDR3aa: CASSPTGISGELFF
abundance: -
d_gene: -
v_gene: TRBV2
j_gene: TRBJ2-2

CDR3nt: TGTGCCTGGAGTGTTGAATCGGACGGCTACACCTTC
CDR3aa: CAWSVESDGYTF
abundance: -
d_gene: -
v_gene: TRBV30
j_gene: TRBJ1-2

CDR3nt: TGTGCCAGCAGTTTGACAGTGGTGAGGCCCCTCCACTTT
CDR3aa: CASSLTVVRPLHF
abundance: medium-sized
d_gene: -
v_gene: TRBV28
j_gene: TRBJ1-6

CDR3nt: TGTGCCATACGAGAGGGGAGTGCGGGCAACACCATATATTTT
CDR3aa: CAIREGSAGNTIYF
abundance: -
d_gene: -
v_gene: TRBV6-6
j_gene: TRBJ1-3

CDR3nt: TGTGCCAGCAGTTACTACGGGAATGACCGTGAAGCTTTCTTT
CDR3aa: CASSYYGNDREAFF
abundance: -
d_gene: -
v_gene: TRBV6-5
j_gene: TRBJ1-1

CDR3nt: TGTGCCAGTACCTGGGACAGGGACTTTCAGAGGACAGATACGCAGTATTTT
CDR3aa: CASTWDRDFQRTDTQYF
abundance: -
d_gene: TRBD1
v_gene: TRBV19
j_gene: TRBJ2-3

CDR3nt: TGTGCCAGTAGTATCCCGGCGACAGGGAGCAATCAGCCCCAGCATTTT
CDR3aa: CASSIPATGSNQPQHF
abundance: medium-sized
d_gene: TRBD1
v_gene: TRBV19
j_gene: TRBJ1-5

CDR3nt: TGTGCCAGCAACCCCGGACACCTGAACACCGGGGAGCTGTTTTTT
CDR3aa: CASNPGHLNTGELFF
abundance: -
d_gene: -
v_gene: TRBV6-6
j_gene: TRBJ2-2

CDR3nt: TGTGCCAGCAGGTATTCGGCGCTAGCGGGAGGGGAGCAGTTCTTC
CDR3aa: CASRYSALAGGEQFF
abundance: -
d_gene: TRBD2
v_gene: TRBV5-4
j_gene: TRBJ2-1

CDR3nt: TGCGCCAGCAGCTCCGATTTCGAGGTTGTGTTTTTT
CDR3aa: CASSSDFEVVFF
abundance: once
d_gene: -
v_gene: TRBV4-1
j_gene: TRBJ1-4

CDR3nt: TGTGCCAGTAGAGACGTTGGGGGGCCCACCTATGGCTACACCTTC
CDR3aa: CASRDVGGPTYGYTF
abundance: -
d_gene: -
v_gene: TRBV19
j_gene: TRBJ1-2

CDR3nt: TGTGCCTGGAGTGTATACATCGAGACCCAGTACTTC
CDR3aa: CAWSVYIETQYF
abundance: -
d_gene: -
v_gene: TRBV30
j_gene: TRBJ2-5

CDR3nt: TGTGCCAGCAGCTTAGTGGGGAGCAATCAGCCCCAGCATTTT
CDR3aa: CASSLVGSNQPQHF
abundance: -
d_gene: -
v_gene: TRBV11-2
j_gene: TRBJ1-5

CDR3nt: TGCAGCGTGCGTCAGGGAGGGTATGGCTACACCTTC
CDR3aa: CSVRQGGYGYTF
abundance: -
d_gene: -
v_gene: TRBV29-1
j_gene: TRBJ1-2

CDR3nt: TGTGCCAGCAGCTTAGGAATGGGGAGGAAGGGCGGATCTGGCTACACCTTC
CDR3aa: CASSLGMGRKGGSGYTF
abundance: -
d_gene: -
v_gene: TRBV13
j_gene: TRBJ1-2

CDR3nt: TGTGCCTGGAGTGTGCAGGAGAACTATGGCTACACCTTC
CDR3aa: CAWSVQENYGYTF
abundance: once
d_gene: -
v_gene: TRBV30
j_gene: TRBJ1-2

CDR3nt: TGTGCCAGCAGCGTAGAGGAACTAGTTAGGGATGAGCAGTTCTTC
CDR3aa: CASSVEELVRDEQFF
abundance: -
d_gene: -
v_gene: TRBV9
j_gene: TRBJ2-1

CDR3nt: TGTGCCAGCAGTTTGGGGCAAGAAGCTTTCTTT
CDR3aa: CASSLGQEAFF
abundance: few
d_gene: -
v_gene: TRBV27
j_gene: TRBJ1-1

CDR3nt: TGTGCCAGCAGTTATAAGACTAATCAGCCCCAGCATTTT
CDR3aa: CASSYKTNQPQHF
abundance: -
d_gene: -
v_gene: TRBV6-5
j_gene: TRBJ1-5

CDR3nt: TGCGCCAGCAGAATGGGGGTTACTAGCACAGATACGCAGTATTTT
CDR3aa: CASRMGVTSTDTQYF
abundance: -
d_gene: -
v_gene: TRBV23-1
j_gene: TRBJ2-3

CDR3nt: TGTGCCATCAGTCGGGAGTCTAGCGGCACAGATACGCAGTATTTT
CDR3aa: CAISRESSGTDTQYF
abundance: -
d_gene: -
v_gene: TRBV10-3
j_gene: TRBJ2-3

CDR3nt: TGTGCCAGCAGTGTGATCGGGCAGCCCCAGCATTTT
CDR3aa: CASSVIGQPQHF
abundance: -
d_gene: -
v_gene: TRBV25-1
j_gene: TRBJ1-5

CDR3nt: TGTGCCAGCCGGGGTATGGGGTTCGGCGAAAAACTGTTTTTT
CDR3aa: CASRGMGFGEKLFF
abundance: -
d_gene: -
v_gene: TRBV7-5
j_gene: TRBJ1-4

CDR3nt: TGTGCCACCAGCAGACCCGGGAGCGCCAATGAGCAGTTCTTC
CDR3aa: CATSRPGSANEQFF
abundance: -
d_gene: -
v_gene: TRBV15
j_gene: TRBJ2-1

CDR3nt: TGTGCCAGCAGCCCTACCCCCCGGGACAACTACGAGCAGTACTTC
CDR3aa: CASSPTPRDNYEQYF
abundance: -
d_gene: -
v_gene: TRBV5-6
j_gene: TRBJ2-7

CDR3nt: TGCGCCAGCAGCTTGGAGGGCGGTCTCTCCTACAATGAGCAGTTCTTC
CDR3aa: CASSLEGGLSYNEQFF
abundance: -
d_gene: -
v_gene: TRBV5-1
j_gene: TRBJ2-1

CDR3nt: TGCGCCAGCAGCTTAGGACTAGCGGGAGGGCCGGGCATAGATACGCAGTATTTT
CDR3aa: CASSLGLAGGPGIDTQYF
abundance: -
d_gene: TRBD2
v_gene: TRBV5-1
j_gene: TRBJ2-3

CDR3nt: TGTGCCAGCAGCCCAGGGGTTATCTATAATTCACCCCTCCACTTT
CDR3aa: CASSPGVIYNSPLHF
abundance: -
d_gene: -
v_gene: TRBV7-9
j_gene: TRBJ1-6

CDR3nt: TGTGCCAGCAGCTTAGAGGGCAGAATTATTGGCTACACCTTC
CDR3aa: CASSLEGRIIGYTF
abundance: once
d_gene: -
v_gene: TRBV7-2
j_gene: TRBJ1-2

CDR3nt: TGTGCCAGCCATATTGGGTATGGGCCCTATCAGCCCCAGCATTTT
CDR3aa: CASHIGYGPYQPQHF
abundance: once
d_gene: -
v_gene: TRBV19
j_gene: TRBJ1-5

CDR3nt: TGTGCCAGCAGCGCCACGGTGTGGGACTATGGCTACACCTTC
CDR3aa: CASSATVWDYGYTF
abundance: -
d_gene: -
v_gene: TRBV7-9
j_gene: TRBJ1-2